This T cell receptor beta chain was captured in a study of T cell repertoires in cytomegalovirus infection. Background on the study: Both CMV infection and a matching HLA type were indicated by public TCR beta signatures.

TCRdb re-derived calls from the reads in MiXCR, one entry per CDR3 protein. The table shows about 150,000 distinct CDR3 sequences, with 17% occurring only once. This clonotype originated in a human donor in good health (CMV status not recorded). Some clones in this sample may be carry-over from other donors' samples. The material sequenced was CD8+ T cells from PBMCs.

CDR3 coding DNA: TGTGCCAGCAGCGACACGCAAAGCCTCTACGAGCAGTACTTC. It codes for CASSDTQSLYEQYF. The chain is built from TRBV28 and TRBJ2-7; D uncertain. Germline-derived CDR1 and CDR2 are MDHEN and SYDVKM. This CDR3 region has 14 residues. The V end was cut by 6 bases, the J end by 3 bases, with 15 bases between.